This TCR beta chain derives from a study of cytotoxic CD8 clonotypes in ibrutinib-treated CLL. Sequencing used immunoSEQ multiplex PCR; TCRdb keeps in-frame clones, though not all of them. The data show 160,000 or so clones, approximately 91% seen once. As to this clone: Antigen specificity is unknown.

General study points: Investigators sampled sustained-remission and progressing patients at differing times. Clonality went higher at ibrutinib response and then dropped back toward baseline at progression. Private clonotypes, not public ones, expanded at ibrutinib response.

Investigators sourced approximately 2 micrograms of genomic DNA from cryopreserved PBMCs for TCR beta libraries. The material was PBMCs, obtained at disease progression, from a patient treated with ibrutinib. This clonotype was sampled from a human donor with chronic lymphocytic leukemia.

CDR3 DNA: TGTGCCAGCTCACCGGACGTATTACGGAGGTATTTT. Protein product: CASSPDVLRRYF. The rearrangement links TRBV2 to TRBJ2-3; D is unresolved. The CDR3 totals 12 residues. Trimming cost V 8 bases and J 14 bases, with 20 bases left between them. The germline V gene has CDR1 SNHLY and CDR2 FYNNEI.